Listed below are T cell receptor beta chains from one sample, sequenced in a study of T cells after yellow fever vaccination. MiXCR was run by TCRdb on the 5' RACE reads, yielding one entry per CDR3 protein. The table has about 250,000 distinct CDR3 sequences, 3.6% seen once. Sample: PBMCs, taken 15 days after the yellow fever booster vaccination. The receptor set was obtained from a man younger than 35 who received the YFV17D yellow fever vaccine. Each CDR3 is given with its conserved first and last residue.

TRBV6-1	TRBJ1-2	CASRVGGYTF
TRBV7-9	TRBJ1-5	CASSSGTANQPQHF
TRBV5-1	TRBJ2-3	CASSSGQGVTDTQYF
TRBV7-2	TRBJ2-4	CASSLDLGRNIQYF
TRBV5-1	TRBJ2-5	CASQTVWGQGQETQYF
TRBV11-2	TRBJ2-7	CASSKVQGETYEQYF
TRBV12-3/TRBV12-4	TRBJ2-2	CASSTRGSGELFF
TRBV10-3	TRBJ2-1	CAISEPPTVYNEQFF
TRBV5-1	TRBJ1-1	CASKGKENTEAFF
TRBV4-3	TRBJ1-1	CASSQVRGGAGTEAFF
TRBV20-1	TRBJ1-2	CSARGFLYGYTF
TRBV5-6	TRBJ1-2	CASSSGQRGYGYTF
TRBV5-4	TRBJ2-1	CASSPAAGQGNNEQFF
TRBV20-1	TRBJ2-3	CSARDRQAGSRDTQYF
TRBV24-1	TRBJ2-4	CATSDKITQHRRYF
TRBV10-3	TRBJ1-2	CAISADRTGGGYTF
TRBV7-3	TRBJ2-1	CASSTGLAELHNEQFF
TRBV19	TRBJ1-6	CASSISGVHSPLHF
TRBV9	TRBJ2-3	CASSVGQGFTDTQYF
TRBV27	TRBJ2-1	CASTLLGTNEQFF
TRBV13	TRBJ1-1	CASSSDDSNTEAFF
TRBV20-1	TRBJ1-1	CSARQGGNTEAFF
TRBV10-3	TRBJ2-2	CAIKGPPFDGELFF
TRBV5-1	TRBJ2-1	CASSLVDRVQEGNEQFF
TRBV4-2	TRBJ2-3	CASSQDGTRVAKRGRSDTQYF
TRBV5-4	TRBJ2-6	CASSLSRGANVLTF
TRBV5-1	TRBJ2-6	CASRYGQGIYDVPGANVLTF
TRBV5-1	TRBJ2-1	CASSLAAGGGAVDEQFF
TRBV12-3/TRBV12-4	TRBJ2-2	CASRRRTGGYTGELFF
TRBV18	TRBJ2-3	CASSPPSGRITDTQYF
TRBV29-1	TRBJ2-2	CSVYPDRAAGELFF
TRBV5-8	TRBJ1-5	CASTRRSNQPQHF
TRBV30	TRBJ2-7	CAWSRQGGYEQYF